Below, 20 T cell receptor beta chains from the same sample are listed, as sequenced in a study of monozygotic twins with inflammatory bowel disease. TCRdb reprocessed the 5' RACE reads and stores each CDR3 protein as one record, lacking DNA. This sample's table reports about 99,000 distinct CDR3 sequences. The sample taken for sequencing was blood. Receptor source: a human donor with ulcerative colitis or Crohn's disease, or a healthy co-twin of an affected twin (not recorded which).

The chain has TRBV20-1 and TRBJ2-3; TCRdb selects TRBD2, and the lack of DNA leaves this call unchecked. CDR1 is DFQATT and CDR2 is SNEGSKA in the germline V gene (reference sequence). The CDR3 extends over 16 amino acids. The CDR3 reads CSAPNVAGGTTDTQYF.

This chain links TRBV7-2 with TRBJ2-7; TCRdb names TRBD2, which stays unverified in the absence of DNA. The V gene's germline CDR1 is SGHTA and CDR2 FQGNSA. This CDR3 comprises 16 residues. This chain's CDR3 is CASSSAGTSGSGEQYF.

The chain uses TRBV19 and TRBJ1-2; with no DNA, the TCRdb D assignment of TRBD1 cannot be verified. The CDR3 runs to 14 residues. Germline V lookup: CDR1 LNHDA, CDR2 SQIVND (reference sequence). CDR3 amino acids: CASRKPGQGYGYTF.

The chain is built from TRBV20-1 and TRBJ2-1; the D call from TCRdb, TRBD1, cannot be confirmed without DNA. Germline CDR1 and CDR2: DFQATT and SNEGSKA (reference sequence). This CDR3 is built from 14 residues. The CDR3 protein is CSARGQGAYNEQFF.

The rearrangement joins TRBV6-6 to TRBJ2-7. CDR3 length: 14 residues. The germline V gene encodes CDR1 MNHNY and CDR2 SVGAGI (reference sequence). CDR3 protein: CASSYSTGFYEQYF.

The J gene is TRBJ2-7, the V gene TRBV5-1; the D gene TCRdb calls, TRBD1, cannot be checked with no DNA. Germline CDR1 SGHRS, CDR2 YFSETQ. The length of the CDR3 is 17 residues. The CDR3 reads CASSSQMDRVPAYEQYF.

The rearrangement links TRBV10-3 to TRBJ1-3. CDR1 ENHRY and CDR2 SYGVKD come from the germline V gene. This CDR3 spans 13 amino acids. CDR3 in amino acids: CAIRTTGGNTIYF.

The genes are TRBV15 and TRBJ1-5; the TCRdb call, TRBD1, lacks DNA for checking. The CDR3 runs to 15 residues. Germline lookup yields CDR1 LNHNV and CDR2 YYDKDF (reference sequence). The CDR3 here is CATSREGQVHQPQHF.

This chain links TRBV7-2 with TRBJ1-6; the TCRdb call, TRBD1, lacks DNA for checking. The CDR3 has 12 amino acids. Per germline, CDR1 SGHTA and CDR2 FQGNSA. This chain's CDR3 is CASSRPGTPLHF.

The gene calls are TRBV18 and TRBJ2-5; TCRdb returns TRBD2, unconfirmable since there is no DNA. The CDR3 spans 14 residues. The germline CDR1 and CDR2 sequences are KGHSH and LQKENI. The CDR3 is CASSRPMVEETQYF.

This sequence joins TRBV29-1 and TRBJ2-2; no DNA is available, so the TRBD1 call from TCRdb remains unchecked. Germline V gene data show CDR1 as SQVTM and CDR2 as ANQGSEA. CDR3 size: 14 residues. CDR3 residues: CSGGQGANTGELFF.

The chain employs TRBV23-1 and TRBJ1-4; TCRdb proposes TRBD1, but this gene call is untestable without DNA. TRBV23-1 is filed as an ORF, its function uncertain. The CDR3 spans 16 residues. CDR3: CASSQAYRGANEKLFF.

The genes are TRBV7-6 and TRBJ2-1; the TCRdb D gene call, TRBD2, has no DNA to confirm it. CDR1 and CDR2 (germline): SGHVS, FNYEAQ. The CDR3 is 16 amino acids. Here the CDR3 reads CASSLATKAGYNEQFF. Supplemented by reference TRBV7-6 and TRBJ2-1, the full variable domain reads GAGVSQSPRYKVTKRGQDVALRCDPISGHVSLYWYRQALGQGPEFLTYFNYEAQQDKSGLPNDRFSAERPEGSISTLTIQRTEQRDSAMYRCASSLATKAGYNEQFFGPGTRLTVL.

The chain recombines TRBV6-1 with TRBJ2-4. The CDR3 consists of 15 residues. Germline-derived CDR1 and CDR2 are MNHNS and SASEGT. The CDR3 loop reads CASVEADLAKNIQYF.

V and J are TRBV28 and TRBJ2-7; the D call from TCRdb, TRBD1, cannot be confirmed without DNA. Germline CDR1 and CDR2: MDHEN and SYDVKM. The CDR3 has 14 residues. CDR3: CASQEGQINYEQYF.

This chain connects TRBV20-1 to TRBJ2-7. The CDR3 is made up of 12 amino acids. Germline CDR1 and CDR2: DFQATT and SNEGSKA (reference sequence). The CDR3 loop is CSATLDAATREF.

The chain recombines TRBV21-1 with TRBJ2-3; TCRdb picks TRBD2, but there is no DNA to check that call. TRBV21-1 constitutes a pseudogene. This CDR3 region has 16 residues. This CDR3 is CASSKTRRDSTDTQYF.

V gene TRBV4-3 combines with J gene TRBJ2-7; TCRdb's D gene call, TRBD2, goes unchecked for lack of DNA. This CDR3 is 14 amino acids long. Germline assignment: CDR1 LGHNA and CDR2 YSLEER. This CDR3 is CASSQGEGRYEQYF.

The genes are TRBV5-5 and TRBJ2-1; TCRdb's D call, TRBD2, is unchecked because there is no DNA. Germline CDR1 and CDR2: SGHKS and YYEKEE (reference sequence). CDR3 length equals 16 residues. The CDR3 sequence: CASSKTSGSSYNEQFF.

The chain uses TRBV15 and TRBJ1-1. This CDR3 is built from 13 residues. Germline loops: CDR1 LNHNV, CDR2 YYDKDF (reference sequence). CDR3 in amino acids: CATRRQLDTEAFF. Full variable domain (remainder filled in from reference TRBV15 and TRBJ1-1): DAMVIQNPRYQVTQFGKPVTLSCSQTLNHNVMYWYQQKSSQAPKLLFHYYDKDFNNEADTPDNFQSRRPNTSFCFLDIRSPGLGDTAMYLCATRRQLDTEAFFGQGTRLTVV.